Each of the 29 T cell receptor beta chains below was sequenced from the same sample in a study of T cell responses to AZD1222 COVID-19 vaccine. Repertoires were generated with immunoSEQ multiplex PCR, while TCRdb's copy carries only in-frame clones and drops some. The sample consists of about 120,000 clones, about 89% of them appearing once. The source material was peripheral blood, sampled on day 0 of AZD1222 vaccination. The source of these receptors is an adult in good health.

The chain uses TRBV5-6 and TRBJ2-7, with D possibly TRBD2 on 5 matching bases. Trimming removed 3 bases at V and 1 base at J, with 14 bases between. This CDR3 contains 15 residues. CDR1 and CDR2 from the germline V gene are SGHDT and YYEEEE. This chain's CDR3 is CASSYEQGLSYEQYF. In nucleotides, the CDR3 is TGTGCCAGCAGCTACGAACAAGGACTTTCCTACGAGCAGTACTTC.

The genes are TRBV9 and TRBJ2-7, with TRBD1 identical over 10 bases. CDR1 is SGDLS and CDR2 is YYNGEE in the germline V gene. This CDR3 is built from 13 residues. V dropped 0 bases and J dropped 6; count of bases not matched to a gene: 0. The CDR3 protein is CASSVGDRGEQYF. CDR3 bases: TGTGCCAGCAGCGTAGGGGACAGGGGCGAGCAGTACTTC.

The table lists this clone with a few counts. The chain couples TRBV5-1 to TRBJ1-2; D not certain. The germline V gene has CDR1 SGHRS and CDR2 YFSETQ. Trimming removed 0 bases from V and 6 bases from J, with 12 bases in between. CDR3 length: 14 amino acids. The CDR3 nucleotides read TGCGCCAGCAGCTTGGCCGGGGATTTGGATGGCTACACCTTC. Amino acid sequence: CASSLAGDLDGYTF.

The genes are TRBV11-3 and TRBJ2-2, with 12 bases aligning to TRBD1. This CDR3 has 15 amino acids. The V gene end was trimmed by 4 bases and the J gene end by 6 bases; junction bases not matched to a gene: 3. Germline V gives CDR1 SGHNT, CDR2 YENEEA. The CDR3 DNA is TGTGCCAGCAGCTCCCGGGACAGGGGGCCCGGGGAGCTGTTTTTT. Protein sequence: CASSSRDRGPGELFF.

The chain carries TRBV7-9 and TRBJ2-2; 12 nucleotides line up with TRBD2. Germline CDR1 and CDR2: SEHNR and FQNEAQ (reference sequence). V gave up 3 bases and J gave up 3 bases; unmatched junction bases: 5. This CDR3 contains 17 residues. DNA of the CDR3: TGTGCCAGCAGCTTGGCCCGACTAGCGGGAGACACCGGGGAGCTGTTTTTT. Protein product: CASSLARLAGDTGELFF. Full variable domain (missing parts from reference TRBV7-9 and TRBJ2-2): DTGVSQNPRHKITKRGQNVTFRCDPISEHNRLYWYRQTLGQGPEFLTYFQNEAQLEKSRLLSDRFSAERPKGSFSTLEIQRTEQGDSAMYLCASSLARLAGDTGELFFGEGSRLTVL.

The gene calls are TRBV4-2 and TRBJ1-3; 7 bases line up with TRBD1. The CDR3 is made up of 18 amino acids. Germline trimming cut 3 bases from V and 0 bases from J; bases unmatched to any gene: 11. Looked up from germline, CDR1 is LGHNA and CDR2 is YNFKEQ. The CDR3 coding sequence is TGTGCCAGCAGCCACGCCACAGGGGACCTTCGCTCTGGAAACACCATATATTTT. It specifies CASSHATGDLRSGNTIYF.

This chain uses TRBV9 with TRBJ2-5, with a weak D call TRBD1 (6 bases). CDR1 is SGDLS and CDR2 is YYNGEE in the germline V gene. The CDR3 has 15 amino acids. The V gene lost 3 bases and the J gene lost 5 bases, with 17 bases spanning the gap. The CDR3: CASSGGHREGETQYF. The CDR3, as DNA: TGTGCCAGCAGCGGGGGACATCGGGAAGGGGAGACCCAGTACTTC.

This rearrangement joins TRBV9 to TRBJ1-3; the D is unclear. The CDR3 is 16 amino acids. The V gene lost 3 bases and the J gene lost 1 base, with 14 bases spanning the gap. CDR1 is SGDLS and CDR2 is YYNGEE in the germline V gene. DNA for the CDR3: TGTGCCAGCAGCGGCCCATCAAGCACATCTGGAAACACCATATATTTT. This encodes CASSGPSSTSGNTIYF.

The genes are TRBV13 and TRBJ1-1; a possible D gene is TRBD1 (5 bases). Looked up from germline, CDR1 is PRHDT and CDR2 is FYEKMQ (reference sequence). This CDR3 has 12 residues. V was cut by 1 base and J by 8 bases, with 8 bases left in between. The CDR3, as DNA: TGTGCCAGCAGCTTAGCCCGGGACGAAGCTTTCTTT. It encodes CASSLARDEAFF.

This clone has just one count. The CDR3: CASSPDRDTEAFF. DNA for the CDR3: TGTGCCAGCTCACCCGACAGGGACACTGAAGCTTTCTTT. The chain employs TRBV18 and TRBJ1-1; the match to TRBD1 covers 7 bases. Germline CDR1 KGHSH, CDR2 LQKENI. V was clipped by 3 bases and J by 3 bases; unmatched bases: 1. This CDR3 has 13 residues.

CDR3 residues: CASSRTESYEAFF. As DNA, the CDR3 is TGTGCCAGCAGCCGGACCGAGAGTTATGAAGCTTTCTTT. The V gene is TRBV7-8, the J gene TRBJ1-1; the D is unclear. CDR3 length equals 13 residues. Looked up from germline, CDR1 is SGHVS and CDR2 is FQNEAQ. V was shortened by 5 bases and J by 7 bases, with 14 bases between the two germline ends.

The V and J genes are TRBV6-5 and TRBJ2-7; perhaps TRBD1 as D (5 bases). This CDR3 is 15 amino acids long. CDR1 and CDR2 (germline): MNHEY, SVGAGI. V lost 2 bases, J lost 3 bases, and 14 bases lay in between. The CDR3 loop is CASSYKGRADYEQYF. Written as DNA, the CDR3 is TGTGCCAGCAGTTACAAGGGCAGGGCGGACTACGAGCAGTACTTC.

This chain connects TRBV5-4 to TRBJ1-1, with D hard to call. The ends were cut back, 3 bases at V and 3 bases at J, with 9 bases in the middle. This CDR3 region has 13 residues. Looked up from germline, CDR1 is SGHNT and CDR2 is YYREEE (reference sequence). The CDR3 region has the DNA TGTGCCAGCAGCTGGGCCGGGGACACTGAAGCTTTCTTT. Translating it yields CASSWAGDTEAFF.

V gene TRBV9 combines with J gene TRBJ1-4; D not certain. Germline V gives CDR1 SGDLS, CDR2 YYNGEE. V lost 0 bases and J 7 bases, leaving 10 bases between the germline ends. The CDR3 totals 14 residues. The CDR3 region has the DNA TGTGCCAGCAGCGTAGGCGGGGTTGGTGAAAAACTGTTTTTT. This encodes CASSVGGVGEKLFF. The variable domain in full, with the rest retrieved from reference TRBV9 and TRBJ1-4, is DSGVTQTPKHLITATGQRVTLRCSPRSGDLSVYWYQQSLDQGLQFLIQYYNGEERAKGNILERFSAQQFPDLHSELNLSSLELGDSALYFCASSVGGVGEKLFFGSGTQLSVL.

The rearrangement uses TRBV5-6 and TRBJ1-6; TRBD1 might be the D (6 bases). Looked up from germline, CDR1 is SGHDT and CDR2 is YYEEEE. This CDR3 comprises 19 residues. The V end was cut by 2 bases, the J end by 0 bases, with 18 bases between. CDR3 DNA: TGTGCCAGCAGCTTTACTCTTACAGGGTTAGGCTCCTATAATTCACCCCTCCACTTT. This codes for CASSFTLTGLGSYNSPLHF.

This chain uses TRBV3-1 (or the pseudogene TRBV3-2) with TRBJ1-2, with D hard to call. CDR3 size: 13 residues. Germline values: CDR1 LGHDT, CDR2 YNNKEL (reference sequence). Trimming left V 0 bases short and J 7 bases short, with 9 bases between. For the CDR3, the DNA is TGTGCCAGCAGCCAAGATCGGCTAGGTGGCTACACCTTC. Amino acid sequence: CASSQDRLGGYTF.

The chain has TRBV10-1 and TRBJ1-5, with 8 bases that match TRBD1. This CDR3 comprises 15 residues. Germline CDR1 is WNHNN and CDR2 is SYGVQD (reference sequence). With V trimmed by 2 bases and J by 2 bases, 2 bases remained unmatched. CDR3 in DNA: TGCGCCAGCAGTGAGAGGACAGGGTGCAATCAGCCCCAGCATTTT. Translation gives CASSERTGCNQPQHF.

CDR3 in amino acids: CASSLKQGDGTEAFF. The CDR3 DNA reads as TGTGCCAGCAGCTTGAAACAAGGGGATGGCACTGAAGCTTTCTTT. The rearrangement uses TRBV5-4 and TRBJ1-1, with TRBD1 as a possible D gene (5 bases). The germline V gene has CDR1 SGHNT and CDR2 YYREEE (reference sequence). The CDR3 has 15 residues. V gave up 1 base and J gave up 4 bases, with 14 bases separating them.

In DNA form, the CDR3 reads TGTGCCAGTAGTACTGGGCCGACCGACAATGAGCAGTTCTTC. This gives the protein CASSTGPTDNEQFF. The rearrangement links TRBV19 to TRBJ2-1, with D unclear. The CDR3 contains 14 residues. Germline V CDR1 and CDR2: LNHDA, SQIVND (reference sequence). Trimming pared 4 bases from V and 5 bases from J, leaving 12 bases between.

For the CDR3, the DNA is TGCAGTGCTAGCCGACAGGACGGGCAGTTCTTC. Protein: CSASRQDGQFF. The V call is TRBV20-1, the J call TRBJ2-1; maybe TRBD1 (6 bases). Germline V gene sequence: CDR1 DFQATT, CDR2 SNEGSKA (reference sequence). The CDR3 length is 11 residues. V lost 3 bases to trimming and J lost 12 bases, with 12 bases between them.

The chain employs TRBV10-3 and TRBJ1-1; TRBD1 matches 11 bases. There are 13 residues in the CDR3. Trimming took 9 bases from V and 8 from J; bases not matched to a gene: 8. CDR1 ENHRY and CDR2 SYGVKD come from the germline V gene. CDR3 sequence (DNA): TGTGCCATGAGGGACAGGGGGTCTTCGGAAGCTTTCTTT. Protein: CAMRDRGSSEAFF.

The rearrangement links TRBV12-3 or TRBV12-4 to TRBJ1-1; D gene ambiguous. The CDR3 length is 13 residues. With 3 bases removed from V and 1 base from J, the gap between germline ends came to 6 bases. The CDR3 bases are TGTGCCAGCAGTTTTACAGCGAACACTGAAGCTTTCTTT. It codes for CASSFTANTEAFF.

The chain employs TRBV11-2 and TRBJ1-2; 7 bases are a match to TRBD1. This CDR3 contains 15 residues. V lost 5 bases to trimming and J lost 4 bases; unmatched junction nucleotides: 10. Germline lookup yields CDR1 SGHAT and CDR2 FQNNGV. CDR3 protein: CASSPIPDRAYGYTF. As DNA, the CDR3 is TGTGCCAGCAGCCCCATACCCGACAGGGCCTATGGCTACACCTTC.

This chain joins TRBV30 and TRBJ1-1; unclear D gene. Germline CDR1 GTSNPN, CDR2 SVGIG (reference sequence). Trimming stripped 2 bases from V and 3 bases from J, with 13 bases between. This CDR3 has 14 residues. CDR3 sequence reads: CAWSRDGAHTEAFF. The CDR3 DNA sequence: TGTGCCTGGAGTAGAGACGGTGCCCACACTGAAGCTTTCTTT.

V gene TRBV27 combines with J gene TRBJ2-2; D gene uncertain. The CDR3 has 12 residues. Germline assignment: CDR1 MNHEY and CDR2 SMNVEV (reference sequence). Trimming stripped 4 bases from V and 5 bases from J, with 5 bases between. The CDR3 loop is CASSWSTGELFF. The CDR3 nucleotides are TGTGCCAGCAGTTGGAGTACCGGGGAGCTGTTTTTT.

The chain recombines TRBV6-1 with TRBJ1-6; D is perhaps TRBD1 (5 bases). The CDR3 has 18 residues. The V end lost 2 bases, the J end lost 8 bases, and 22 bases lay between the germline ends. The germline V gene has CDR1 MNHNS and CDR2 SASEGT. CDR3 coding DNA: TGTGCCAGCAGTGAATTTCGGGCACACCTACAGGTGGATTCACCCCTCCACTTT. It specifies CASSEFRAHLQVDSPLHF.

CDR3 DNA sequence: TGTGCCAGCACGGCCGGGACTCTGCCTTTATACGAGCAGTACTTC. Translated, it gives CASTAGTLPLYEQYF. The chain carries TRBV28 and TRBJ2-7, with a tentative D call TRBD2 (6 bases). CDR3 length equals 15 residues. The germline gives CDR1 MDHEN, CDR2 SYDVKM. V was clipped by 7 bases and J by 4 bases, with 20 bases between them.

The chain joins TRBV10-1 to TRBJ1-4; D gene uncertain. This CDR3 has 16 amino acids. V lost 0 bases, J lost 7 bases, and 15 bases lay in between. Per germline, CDR1 WNHNN and CDR2 SYGVQD (reference sequence). The DNA for the CDR3 is TGCGCCAGCAGTGAGTCCCAGGACGGGGATTTTGAAAAACTGTTTTTT. Translating gives CASSESQDGDFEKLFF.

V gene TRBV7-9 combines with J gene TRBJ1-1; 7 bases line up with TRBD1. The CDR3 has 14 amino acids. Germline-derived CDR1 and CDR2 are SEHNR and FQNEAQ (reference sequence). Unmatched junction bases numbered 4, after V lost 3 bases and J lost 3 bases. CDR3 loop: CASSFAGGHTEAFF. In DNA, the CDR3 is TGTGCCAGCAGCTTTGCAGGGGGTCACACTGAAGCTTTCTTT.